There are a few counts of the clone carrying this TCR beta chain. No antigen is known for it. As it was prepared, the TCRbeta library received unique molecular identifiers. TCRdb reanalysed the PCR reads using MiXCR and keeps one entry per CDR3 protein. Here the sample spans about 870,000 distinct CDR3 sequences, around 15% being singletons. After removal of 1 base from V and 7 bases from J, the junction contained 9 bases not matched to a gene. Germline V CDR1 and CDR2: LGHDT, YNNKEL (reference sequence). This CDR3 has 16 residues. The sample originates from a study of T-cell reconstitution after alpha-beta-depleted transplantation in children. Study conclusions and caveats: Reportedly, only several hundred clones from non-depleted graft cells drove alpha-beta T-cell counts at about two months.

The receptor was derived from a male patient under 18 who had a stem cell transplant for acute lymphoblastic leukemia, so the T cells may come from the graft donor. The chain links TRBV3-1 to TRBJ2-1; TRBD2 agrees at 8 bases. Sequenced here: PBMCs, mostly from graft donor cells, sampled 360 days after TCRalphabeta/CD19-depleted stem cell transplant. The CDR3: CASSQGQAGAINEQFF. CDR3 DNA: TGTGCCAGCAGCCAAGGCCAAGCGGGAGCCATAAATGAGCAGTTCTTC.